The source of this TCR beta chain is a study of blood T cells in healthy people across ages. The wider study: Per two T cells, about one barcoded beta molecule was captured through template switching.

Roughly 10 milliliters was the volume of peripheral blood drawn from each donor. Extractions gave at least 5.5 micrograms of total RNA per sample. In the case of this clonotype: Its specificity is unknown.

The use of a sample-barcoded 5' primer and a J-beta primer mix characterized a second PCR of about 7 to 12 cycles. TCRdb ran MiXCR on the 5' RACE reads and lists one entry per CDR3 protein. This sample has about 1.7 million distinct CDR3 sequences, with under 30% found just once. Regarding the study as a whole: The study found TCR beta diversity correlated strongly with naive T cell percentage.

CDR1 is SGHRS and CDR2 is YFSETQ in the germline V gene. The length of the CDR3 is 17 residues. V was clipped by 2 bases and J by 0 bases; unmatched bases: 9. The receptor comes from a woman aged 25 to 39 in good health. Input material: blood. V and J are TRBV5-1 and TRBJ2-7, with TRBD1 matching 9 bases. The CDR3 DNA follows: TGCGCCAGCAGCTTCGCCGGTTCGGGACAGGGCTCCTACGAGCAGTACTTC. Its translation: CASSFAGSGQGSYEQYF.